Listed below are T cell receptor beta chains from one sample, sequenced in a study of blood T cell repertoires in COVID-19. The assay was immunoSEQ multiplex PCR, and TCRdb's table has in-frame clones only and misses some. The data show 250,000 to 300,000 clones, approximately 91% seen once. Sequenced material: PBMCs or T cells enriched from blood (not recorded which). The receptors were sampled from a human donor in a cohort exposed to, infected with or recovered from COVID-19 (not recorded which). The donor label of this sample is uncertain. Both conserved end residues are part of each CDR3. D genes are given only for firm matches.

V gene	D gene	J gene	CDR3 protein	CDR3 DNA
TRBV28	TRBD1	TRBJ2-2	CASSSPAPGQGAGTGELFF	TGTGCCAGCAGTTCCCCCGCGCCGGGACAGGGGGCCGGCACCGGGGAGCTGTTTTTT
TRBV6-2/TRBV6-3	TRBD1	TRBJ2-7	CASSKRQGYNEQYF	TGTGCCAGCAGTAAACGACAGGGGTACAACGAGCAGTACTTC
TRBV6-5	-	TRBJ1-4	CASRTANEKLFF	TGTGCCAGCAGGACAGCTAATGAAAAACTGTTTTTT
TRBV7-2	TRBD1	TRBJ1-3	CASSLEGTGVGNTIYF	TGTGCCAGCAGCTTAGAGGGGACAGGGGTAGGAAACACCATATATTTT
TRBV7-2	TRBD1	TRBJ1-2	CASSLGTGGGYGYTF	TGTGCCAGCAGCTTAGGGACAGGGGGCGGCTATGGCTACACCTTC
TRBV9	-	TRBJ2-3	CASSLRLTDTQYF	TGTGCCAGCAGCCTTCGACTCACAGATACGCAGTATTTT
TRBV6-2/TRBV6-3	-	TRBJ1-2	CASSIQGYYGYTF	TGTGCCAGCAGTATACAGGGTTACTATGGCTACACCTTC
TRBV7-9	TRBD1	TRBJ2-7	CASSRRDRGQNEQYF	TGTGCCAGCAGCCGCCGGGACAGGGGGCAGAACGAGCAGTACTTC
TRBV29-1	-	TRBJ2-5	CSVEDTGQETQYF	TGCAGCGTTGAAGATACCGGGCAAGAGACCCAGTACTTC
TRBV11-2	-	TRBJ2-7	CASSQQASHYEQYF	TGTGCCAGCAGCCAACAGGCCAGCCATTACGAGCAGTACTTC
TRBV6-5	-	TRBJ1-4	CASSHSTGDNEKLFF	TGTGCCAGCAGTCATTCAACTGGGGACAACGAAAAACTGTTTTTT
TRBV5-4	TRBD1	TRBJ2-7	CASSGRDSYEQYF	TGTGCCAGCAGCGGCCGGGACAGCTACGAGCAGTACTTC
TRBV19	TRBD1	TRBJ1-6	CASSIRTGGSPLHF	TGTGCCAGTAGTATAAGGACAGGCGGGTCACCCCTCCACTTT
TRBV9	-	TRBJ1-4	CASSPRQTNEKLFF	TGTGCCAGCAGCCCCCGCCAGACTAATGAAAAACTGTTTTTT
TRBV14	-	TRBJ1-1	CASSQDWGAEAFF	TGTGCCAGCAGCCAAGATTGGGGGGCTGAAGCTTTCTTT
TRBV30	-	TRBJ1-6	CAWVPRDNHNSPLHF	TGTGCCTGGGTCCCTCGGGACAACCATAATTCACCCCTCCACTTT
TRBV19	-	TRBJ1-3	CASSVEPSPGNTIYF	TGTGCCAGTAGTGTGGAGCCTTCTCCCGGAAACACCATATATTTT